This T cell receptor (beta chain) came from a study of post-analysis software for immune sequencing data. A word on this clonotype: The antigen is undetermined.

The CDR3 is made up of 17 amino acids. With 0 bases removed from V and 0 bases from J, the gap between germline ends came to 15 bases. Germline lookup yields CDR1 SGHRS and CDR2 YFSETQ. The TCR beta cDNA libraries contained unique molecular identifiers. T cells, roughly 0.9 to 11 million of them, yielded some 540,000 cDNA molecules. TCRdb re-called the PCR reads through MiXCR, storing one row per CDR3 protein. The table has approximately 570,000 distinct CDR3 sequences, roughly 46% seen once. Study-level results: TRBV5-6, TRBV5-1 and TRBV20-1 were among roughly five TRBV segments more frequent in patients than controls. Batch-mates among the samples co-clustered strongly by F measure.

The source of this sequence is a girl aged 5 to 17 with multiple sclerosis. Material for sequencing was blood. The chain joins TRBV5-1 to TRBJ2-5; D is possibly TRBD2 (5 bases). The CDR3 loop is CASSLAVRLSYQETQYF. The CDR3 region has the DNA TGCGCCAGCAGCTTGGCCGTGAGACTATCGTACCAAGAGACCCAGTACTTC.